This T cell receptor (beta chain) was captured in a study of shared clonotypes between healthy human individuals. Overall study findings and caveats: Sampling was confined to blood; repertoires within tissues likely differ.

Trimming took 6 bases from V and 3 from J; bases not matched to a gene: 6. The V gene's germline CDR1 is SNHLY and CDR2 FYNNEI. The CDR3 length is 14 residues. Under the authors' procedure: Filtering differed because ImmunoSEQ produced junction-only sequences that carried no quality scores. The data were produced by immunoSEQ multiplex PCR, yet TCRdb's version contains in-frame clones alone and is incomplete. V and J calls and clone size are those listed in that table; D and trimming were worked out from the DNA. In the table there are more than 2,000,000 clones, approximately 90% of which are singletons. In regard to this clone: The antigen remains unidentified.

The sequence derives from a man between 18 and 29 years old in good health. The sequenced material came from naive CD4+ T cells sorted from blood. Sample subset: CD45RA+ positively selected. The V gene is TRBV2, the J gene TRBJ2-5; 8 bases fit TRBD2. The CDR3: CASSAVSGEETQYF. CDR3 coding DNA: TGTGCCAGCAGCGCAGTTAGCGGGGAAGAGACCCAGTACTTC.